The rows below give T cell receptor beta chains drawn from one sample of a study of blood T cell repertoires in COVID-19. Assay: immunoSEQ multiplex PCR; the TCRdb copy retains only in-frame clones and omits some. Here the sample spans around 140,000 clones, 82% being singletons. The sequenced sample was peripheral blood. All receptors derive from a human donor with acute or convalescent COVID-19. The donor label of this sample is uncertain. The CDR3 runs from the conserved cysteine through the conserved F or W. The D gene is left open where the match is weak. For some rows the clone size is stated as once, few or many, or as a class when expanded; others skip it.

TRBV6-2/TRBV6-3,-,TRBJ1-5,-,CASSYKRGQPQHF,TGTGCCAGCAGTTACAAAAGGGGGCAGCCCCAGCATTTT
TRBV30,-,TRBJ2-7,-,CAWGREGYEQYF,TGTGCCTGGGGCCGGGAAGGGTACGAGCAGTACTTC
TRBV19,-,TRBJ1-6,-,CASSAVRDNSPLHF,TGTGCCAGTAGTGCGGTTCGGGATAATTCACCCCTCCACTTT
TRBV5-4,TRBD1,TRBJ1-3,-,CASSLGQGYTIYF,TGTGCCAGCAGCTTGGGACAGGGTTACACCATATATTTT
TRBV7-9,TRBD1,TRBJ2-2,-,CASTPRGDSNTGELFF,TGTGCCAGCACCCCAAGAGGGGACAGTAACACCGGGGAGCTGTTTTTT
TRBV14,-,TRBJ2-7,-,CASSQMRDSSYEQYF,TGTGCCAGCAGCCAAATGCGCGACAGCTCCTACGAGCAGTACTTC
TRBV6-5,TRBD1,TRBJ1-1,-,CASMNRGHQRGAFF,TGTGCCAGCATGAACAGGGGCCACCAACGTGGGGCTTTCTTT
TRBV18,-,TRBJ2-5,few,CASSPRAGPAETQYF,TGTGCCAGCTCACCACGGGCGGGACCGGCGGAGACCCAGTACTTC
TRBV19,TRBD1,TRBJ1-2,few,CASSVQGGNYGYTF,TGTGCCAGTAGTGTCCAGGGGGGTAACTATGGCTACACCTTC
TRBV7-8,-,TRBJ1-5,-,CASSFQGHQGQPQHF,TGTGCCAGCAGCTTTCAGGGGCATCAGGGTCAGCCCCAGCATTTT
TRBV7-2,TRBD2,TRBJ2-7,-,CASSLGVGGVRGEQYF,TGTGCCAGCAGCTTAGGTGTCGGGGGGGTCCGGGGCGAGCAGTACTTC
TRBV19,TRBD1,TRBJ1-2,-,CASMTGDRFYGYTF,TGTGCCAGTATGACAGGGGATCGGTTCTATGGCTACACCTTC
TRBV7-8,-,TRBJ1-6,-,CASSLAGQGIGSPLHF,TGTGCCAGCAGCTTAGCGGGGCAAGGGATTGGGTCACCCCTCCACTTT
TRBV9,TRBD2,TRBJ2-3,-,CASAPSGAATDTQYF,TGTGCCAGCGCGCCCAGCGGGGCAGCGACAGATACGCAGTATTTT
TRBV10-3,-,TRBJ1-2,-,CAISETSSTNYGYTF,TGTGCCATCAGTGAGACCTCTTCTACGAACTATGGCTACACCTTC
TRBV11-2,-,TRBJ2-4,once,CASSPALGAGNIQYF,TGTGCCAGCAGCCCCGCCTTGGGGGCTGGGAACATTCAGTACTTC
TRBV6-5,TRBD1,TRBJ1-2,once,CASRRTGGWYGYTF,TGTGCCAGCAGAAGGACAGGGGGCTGGTATGGCTACACCTTC
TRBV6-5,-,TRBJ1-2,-,CASRATNYGYTF,TGTGCCAGCAGGGCCACCAACTATGGCTACACCTTC
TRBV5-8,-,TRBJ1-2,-,CASSPAAAYGYTF,TGTGCCAGCAGCCCCGCGGCCGCGTATGGCTACACCTTC
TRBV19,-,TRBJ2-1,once,CASSISLLSGAREQFF,TGTGCCAGTAGTATCTCCCTCCTATCAGGGGCGAGGGAGCAGTTCTTC
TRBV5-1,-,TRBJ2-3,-,CASSLALSSDTQYF,TGCGCCAGCAGCTTGGCCCTCTCGTCAGATACGCAGTATTTT
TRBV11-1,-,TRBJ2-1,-,CASSSWTGVGDEQFF,TGTGCCAGCAGCTCCTGGACGGGAGTGGGGGATGAGCAGTTCTTC
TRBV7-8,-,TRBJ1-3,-,CASSLQGGSGNTIYF,TGTGCCAGCAGCTTACAGGGAGGTTCTGGAAACACCATATATTTT
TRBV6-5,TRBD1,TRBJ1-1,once,CASRYRGSGAEAFF,TGTGCCAGCAGATACAGGGGTTCGGGCGCTGAAGCTTTCTTT
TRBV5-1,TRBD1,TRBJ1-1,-,CASSYITGGNTEAFF,TGCGCCAGCAGCTACATAACAGGGGGTAACACTGAAGCTTTCTTT
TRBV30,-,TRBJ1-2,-,CAWSGQGYGYTF,TGTGCCTGGAGTGGTCAGGGATACGGCTACACCTTC
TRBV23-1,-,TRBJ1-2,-,CASSQSRVIRGYGYTF,TGCGCCAGCAGTCAATCACGGGTCATACGAGGGTATGGCTACACCTTC
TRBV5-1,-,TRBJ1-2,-,CASSLVGGNGYTF,TGCGCCAGCAGCTTGGTGGGGGGAAATGGCTACACCTTC
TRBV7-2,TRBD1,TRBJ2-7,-,CASSYDRDHEQYF,TGTGCCAGCAGCTACGACAGGGACCACGAGCAGTACTTC
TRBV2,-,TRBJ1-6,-,CASSDSNSPLHF,TGTGCCAGCAGTGATTCGAATTCACCCCTCCACTTT
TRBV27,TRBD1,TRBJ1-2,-,CASSRTGITYGYTF,TGTGCCAGCAGTCGGACAGGGATAACCTATGGCTACACCTTC
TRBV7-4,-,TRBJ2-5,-,CASSGALAEGPQETQYF,TGTGCCAGCAGCGGCGCATTAGCGGAGGGGCCCCAGGAGACCCAGTACTTC
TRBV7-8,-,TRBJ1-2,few,CASSHDYGYTF,TGTGCCAGCAGCCACGACTACGGCTACACCTTC
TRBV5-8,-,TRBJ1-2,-,CASSAGTASLGYTF,TGTGCCAGCAGCGCAGGGACTGCCTCTCTTGGCTACACCTTC
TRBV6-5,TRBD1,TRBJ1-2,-,CASSYSGQGVGYTF,TGTGCCAGCAGTTACTCGGGACAGGGCGTTGGCTACACCTTC
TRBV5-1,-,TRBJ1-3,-,CASSGGGYTGNTIYF,TGCGCCAGCAGCGGTGGAGGGTATACTGGAAACACCATATATTTT
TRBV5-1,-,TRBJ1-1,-,CASSDSQGVVRSEAFF,TGCGCCAGCAGCGATAGCCAGGGTGTCGTTAGGTCTGAAGCTTTCTTT
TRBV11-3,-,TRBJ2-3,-,CASSLGTSSTDTQYF,TGTGCCAGCAGCCTAGGGACATCGTCCACAGATACGCAGTATTTT
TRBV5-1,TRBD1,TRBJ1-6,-,CASSLETGGLSPLHF,TGCGCCAGCAGCTTGGAGACAGGGGGATTATCACCCCTCCACTTT
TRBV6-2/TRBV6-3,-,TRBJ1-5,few,CASSYSSSLGGTGNQPQHF,TGTGCCAGCAGTTACTCCAGCTCCCTAGGGGGAACCGGCAATCAGCCCCAGCATTTT
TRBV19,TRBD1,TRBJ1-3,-,CASTPPDRAGNTIYF,TGTGCCAGTACCCCACCGGACAGGGCTGGAAACACCATATATTTT
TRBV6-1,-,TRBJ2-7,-,CASSDDSTSYEQYF,TGTGCCAGCAGTGACGACTCCACCTCCTACGAGCAGTACTTC
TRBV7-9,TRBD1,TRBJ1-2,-,CASSLGLPGTDTNYGYTF,TGTGCCAGCAGCTTAGGTTTACCCGGGACAGACACTAACTATGGCTACACCTTC
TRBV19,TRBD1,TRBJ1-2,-,CASSISNRDRGRGYTF,TGTGCCAGTAGTATTTCTAACCGGGACAGGGGGCGAGGCTACACCTTC
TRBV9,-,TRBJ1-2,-,CASSVAGYSNYGYTF,TGTGCCAGCAGCGTAGCTGGTTACAGCAACTATGGCTACACCTTC
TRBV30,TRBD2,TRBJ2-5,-,CAWSETSGGFAQYF,TGTGCCTGGAGCGAGACTAGCGGGGGGTTTGCCCAGTACTTC
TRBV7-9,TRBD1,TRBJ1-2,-,CASSLQGADGYTF,TGTGCCAGCAGCCTACAGGGGGCTGATGGCTACACCTTC